Each of the 18 T cell receptor beta chains below was sequenced from the same sample in a study of T cell responses to AZD1222 COVID-19 vaccine. Clones were read by immunoSEQ multiplex PCR, and TCRdb kept only the in-frame ones, dropping some. This sample has just over 150,000 clones, with around nine tenths found just once. Sequencing was performed on peripheral blood, taken after recovery from COVID-19. The receptor set was obtained from an adult who had recovered from COVID-19.

The V gene is TRBV18, the J gene TRBJ1-2; D not certain. From germline, CDR1 is KGHSH and CDR2 LQKENI. V was shortened by 2 bases and J by 6 bases, with 10 bases between the two germline ends. The CDR3 has 13 amino acids. Here the CDR3 reads CASSPDLENGYTF. For the CDR3, the DNA is TGTGCCAGCTCACCAGACCTCGAAAATGGCTACACCTTC.

The chain recombines TRBV19 with TRBJ1-5, with D unresolved. The germline gives CDR1 LNHDA, CDR2 SQIVND (reference sequence). This CDR3 has 13 amino acids. Trimming took 5 bases from V and 6 from J, leaving 11 bases between them. CDR3 bases: TGTGCCAGTAGTGGTACGGCCGCTCAGCCCCAGCATTTT. Its protein product is CASSGTAAQPQHF.

This chain links TRBV10-3 with TRBJ1-4; D not certain. CDR1 and CDR2 (germline): ENHRY, SYGVKD. The V end was cut by 3 bases, the J end by 7 bases, with 6 bases between. The CDR3 runs 12 residues. The CDR3 loop reads CAISEVGEKLFF. In nucleotides, the CDR3 is TGTGCCATCAGTGAAGTAGGTGAAAAACTGTTTTTT.

The genes are TRBV3-1 (or the pseudogene TRBV3-2) and TRBJ1-1; unclear D gene. The V end was cut by 6 bases, the J end by 0 bases, with 8 bases between. The CDR3 length is 13 residues. Germline V gives CDR1 LGHDT, CDR2 YNNKEL (reference sequence). The CDR3 spells CASRRTVNTEAFF. CDR3 DNA: TGTGCCAGCAGACGGACGGTGAACACTGAAGCTTTCTTT.

The rearrangement joins TRBV10-3 to TRBJ1-2; D not resolved. V gave up 4 bases and J gave up 2 bases, with 17 bases separating them. The CDR3 contains 16 residues. Germline CDR1 reads ENHRY; CDR2 reads SYGVKD. CDR3 amino acids: CAISVNQVAANYGYTF. The CDR3 DNA follows: TGTGCCATCAGTGTGAACCAGGTCGCAGCCAACTATGGCTACACCTTC.

This clone was found once. This rearrangement joins TRBV18 to TRBJ1-2; a possible D gene is TRBD1 (6 bases). The CDR3 is made up of 15 amino acids. Deletions cut 0 bases from V and 4 bases from J, with 12 bases between. CDR1 and CDR2 from the germline V gene are KGHSH and LQKENI. CDR3 in amino acids: CASSPPDRLAYGYTF. DNA for the CDR3: TGTGCCAGCTCACCACCCGACAGGCTGGCCTATGGCTACACCTTC.

The chain carries TRBV7-9 and TRBJ2-7; D tentatively fits TRBD1 or TRBD2 (6 bases each). Germline CDR1 is SEHNR and CDR2 is FQNEAQ (reference sequence). This CDR3 is 16 amino acids long. Trimming shortened V by 3 bases and J by 2 bases, and 17 bases separated the two germline ends. The CDR3 nucleotides are TGTGCCAGCAGCTTCCCCACGGGGGCAGCAGCCTACGAGCAGTACTTC. It specifies CASSFPTGAAAYEQYF.

This chain uses TRBV2 with TRBJ1-4; D is undetermined. Germline V gene data show CDR1 as SNHLY and CDR2 as FYNNEI. Trimming removed 7 bases at V and 2 bases at J, with 2 bases between. The CDR3 extends over 11 amino acids. The CDR3 DNA reads TGTGCCAGCACGACTAATGAAAAACTGTTTTTT. Its protein is CASTTNEKLFF.

The CDR3 reads CASSRGTSGGSSYNEQFF. CDR3 sequence (DNA): TGTGCCAGCAGCCGAGGGACTAGCGGGGGGAGCTCCTACAATGAGCAGTTCTTC. The chain has TRBV7-3 and TRBJ2-1, with 15 nucleotides matching TRBD2. Germline V gene data show CDR1 as SGHTA and CDR2 as FQGTGA. There are 18 residues in the CDR3. J gave up 0 bases and V 5 bases, and 5 bases lay outside the gene matches.

V is TRBV27 and J is TRBJ2-7; 10 positions match TRBD2. Looked up from germline, CDR1 is MNHEY and CDR2 is SMNVEV (reference sequence). The CDR3 runs 16 residues. V shed 5 bases and J 7 bases; nucleotides not matched to a gene: 14. CDR3 nucleotide sequence: TGTGCCAGCAGTGCCTTTAGCGGGGGGATTCCTCTAGAGCAGTACTTC. Protein product: CASSAFSGGIPLEQYF.

This sequence joins TRBV29-1 and TRBJ1-1, with no clear D. The CDR3 is 13 amino acids. Germline V gene lookup returns CDR1 SQVTM and CDR2 ANQGSEA. V was cut by 7 bases and J by 0 bases, with 12 bases left in between. The CDR3 region is CSAEAGVNTEAFF. The DNA of the CDR3 is TGCAGCGCCGAAGCCGGGGTGAACACTGAAGCTTTCTTT.

The chain carries TRBV20-1 and TRBJ2-3; D call uncertain. Germline-derived CDR1 and CDR2 are DFQATT and SNEGSKA (reference sequence). V lost 3 bases to trimming and J lost 5 bases, with 6 bases between them. CDR3 length: 11 amino acids. The CDR3 sequence is CSASAIDTQYF. The CDR3 DNA is TGCAGTGCTAGTGCGATAGATACGCAGTATTTT.

V gene TRBV15 combines with J gene TRBJ1-5; tentative D call: TRBD1 (5 bases). The CDR3 is 14 residues long. Trimming cost V 1 base and J 4 bases, with 8 bases left between them. Germline CDR1 reads LNHNV; CDR2 reads YYDKDF (reference sequence). The CDR3 loop reads CATSRVGGNQPQHF. The CDR3 DNA follows: TGTGCCACCAGCAGAGTTGGGGGTAATCAGCCCCAGCATTTT. The full variable domain, rest sourced from reference TRBV15 and TRBJ1-5, is DAMVIQNPRYQVTQFGKPVTLSCSQTLNHNVMYWYQQKSSQAPKLLFHYYDKDFNNEADTPDNFQSRRPNTSFCFLDIRSPGLGDTAMYLCATSRVGGNQPQHFGDGTRLSIL.

The count of this clone is one. This chain links TRBV2 with TRBJ2-7, with D perhaps being TRBD1 or TRBD2 (5 bases each). The CDR3 extends over 12 amino acids. The V end was cut by 11 bases, the J end by 5 bases, with 16 bases between. Germline V gene lookup returns CDR1 SNHLY and CDR2 FYNNEI. The CDR3 reads CAGSGTANEQYF. The CDR3 region has the DNA TGTGCCGGCTCTGGGACCGCCAACGAGCAGTACTTC.

The chain couples TRBV19 to TRBJ1-2, with D possibly being TRBD1 (5 bases). This CDR3 is built from 11 residues. The germline V gene encodes CDR1 LNHDA and CDR2 SQIVND (reference sequence). Trimming cost V 9 bases and J 5 bases, with 10 bases left between them. The CDR3 protein is CASRGPYGYTF. CDR3 nucleotides: TGTGCCAGCCGGGGCCCTTATGGCTACACCTTC.

The CDR3 spells CASSPWSETQYF. The CDR3 nucleotides read TGTGCCAGCAGCCCCTGGTCGGAGACCCAGTACTTC. This chain uses TRBV7-8 with TRBJ2-5; D is ambiguous. This CDR3 has 12 residues. With 5 bases removed from V and 5 bases from J, the gap between germline ends came to 9 bases. Germline V lookup: CDR1 SGHVS, CDR2 FQNEAQ.

The chain combines TRBV7-8 with TRBJ2-7; D is ambiguous. The CDR3 extends over 14 amino acids. With 1 base removed from V and 3 bases from J, the gap between germline ends came to 10 bases. The germline V gene encodes CDR1 SGHVS and CDR2 FQNEAQ. The CDR3 sequence: CASSLVQSGYEQYF. CDR3 DNA sequence: TGTGCCAGCAGCTTAGTGCAGTCAGGCTACGAGCAGTACTTC.

J is TRBJ2-7 and V is TRBV5-4; TRBD1 or TRBD2 may be the D gene (5 bases each). Trimming removed 6 bases from V and 6 bases from J, with 19 bases in between. Germline assignment: CDR1 SGHNT and CDR2 YYREEE (reference sequence). The CDR3 covers 14 residues. The chain's CDR3 is CASNPPGPGSEQYF. CDR3 nucleotide sequence: TGTGCCAGCAACCCCCCGGGGCCCGGCAGCGAGCAGTACTTC.